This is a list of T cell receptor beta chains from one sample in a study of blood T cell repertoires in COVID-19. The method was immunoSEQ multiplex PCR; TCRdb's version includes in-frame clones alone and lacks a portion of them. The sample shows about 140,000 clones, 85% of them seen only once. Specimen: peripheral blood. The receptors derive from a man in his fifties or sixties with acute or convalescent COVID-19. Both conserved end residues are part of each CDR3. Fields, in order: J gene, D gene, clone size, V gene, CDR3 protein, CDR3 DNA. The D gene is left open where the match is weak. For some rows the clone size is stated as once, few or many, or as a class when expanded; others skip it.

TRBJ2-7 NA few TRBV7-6 CASSPRSGPYEQYF TGTGCCAGCAGCCCACGGTCAGGGCCCTACGAGCAGTACTTC
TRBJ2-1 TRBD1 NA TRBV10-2 CASSSQTGWGYNEQFF TGCGCCAGCAGTTCACAGACAGGGTGGGGATACAATGAGCAGTTCTTC
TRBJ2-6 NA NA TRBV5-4 CASSPGSGSGANVLTF TGTGCCAGCAGCCCCGGGTCCGGCTCTGGGGCCAACGTCCTGACTTTC
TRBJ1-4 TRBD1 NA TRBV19 CASSMRQGAPDSTNEKLFF TGTGCCAGTAGTATGAGACAGGGAGCACCCGACTCAACTAATGAAAAACTGTTTTTT
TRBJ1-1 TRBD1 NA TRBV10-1 CASRQGANTEAFF TGCGCCAGCAGACAGGGGGCGAACACTGAAGCTTTCTTT
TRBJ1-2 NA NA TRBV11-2 CASSPGGGYTF TGTGCCAGCAGCCCCGGCGGGGGCTACACCTTC
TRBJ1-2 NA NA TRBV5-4 CASSRTPVAQGGGYTF TGTGCCAGCAGCCGAACGCCGGTGGCACAAGGAGGTGGCTACACCTTC
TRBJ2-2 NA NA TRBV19 CASTPFGGDTGELFF TGTGCCAGTACCCCCTTCGGCGGGGACACCGGGGAGCTGTTTTTT
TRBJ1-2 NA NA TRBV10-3 CAISESQGSAYGYTF TGTGCCATCAGTGAGTCGCAGGGAAGTGCCTATGGCTACACCTTC
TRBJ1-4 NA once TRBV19 CASSGLDRLNEKLFF TGTGCCAGTAGTGGCCTCGACAGGCTCAATGAAAAACTGTTTTTT
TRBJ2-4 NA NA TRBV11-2 CASSLVGGRGAKNIQYF TGTGCCAGCAGCTTAGTGGGGGGCAGGGGGGCCAAAAACATTCAGTACTTC
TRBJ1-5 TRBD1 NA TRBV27 CASNPGTGDNQPQHF TGTGCCAGCAATCCAGGGACAGGGGACAATCAGCCCCAGCATTTT
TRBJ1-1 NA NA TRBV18 CASSPLQGIAKINTEAFF TGTGCCAGCTCACCCCTACAGGGAATTGCGAAAATCAACACTGAAGCTTTCTTT
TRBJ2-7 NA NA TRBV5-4 CASSPPWAAGEQYF TGTGCCAGCAGCCCCCCCTGGGCAGCGGGTGAGCAGTACTTC
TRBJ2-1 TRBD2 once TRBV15 CATSRGGENEQFF TGTGCCACCAGCAGGGGAGGGGAGAATGAGCAGTTCTTC
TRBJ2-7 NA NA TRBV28 CASSLEFEQYF TGTGCCAGCAGTCTTGAGTTCGAGCAGTACTTC
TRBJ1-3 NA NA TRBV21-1 CASSTRQGQRSGNTIYF TGTGCCAGCAGCACCAGACAGGGTCAACGGTCTGGAAACACCATATATTTT
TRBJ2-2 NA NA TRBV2 CASSVRGTGELFF TGTGCCAGCAGTGTACGGGGAACCGGGGAGCTGTTTTTT
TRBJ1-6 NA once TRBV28 CASSLGGVLYSPLHF TGTGCCAGCAGTTTAGGGGGGGTCCTATATTCACCCCTCCACTTT
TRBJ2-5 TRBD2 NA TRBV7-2 CASSQTSGQETQYF TGTGCCAGCAGCCAGACTAGCGGGCAAGAGACCCAGTACTTC
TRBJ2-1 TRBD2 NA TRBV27 CASSRKTSGSSYNEQFF TGTGCCAGCAGCAGAAAGACTAGCGGAAGCTCCTACAATGAGCAGTTCTTC
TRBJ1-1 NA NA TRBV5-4 CASSLFGTEAFF TGTGCCAGCAGCTTGTTCGGCACTGAAGCTTTCTTT
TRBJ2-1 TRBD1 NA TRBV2 CASSSDRANEQFF TGTGCCAGCAGTTCGGACAGGGCCAATGAGCAGTTCTTC
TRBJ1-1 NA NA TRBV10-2 CASSDRGYAMNTEAFF TGCGCCAGCAGCGACCGGGGTTACGCCATGAACACTGAAGCTTTCTTT
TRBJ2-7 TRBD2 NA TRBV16 CASSQELGSGGTSYEQYF TGTGCCAGCAGCCAAGAATTAGGGAGCGGGGGGACCTCCTACGAGCAGTACTTC
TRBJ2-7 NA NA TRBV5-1 CASVQGVPYEQYF TGCGCCAGCGTGCAGGGTGTCCCCTACGAGCAGTACTTC
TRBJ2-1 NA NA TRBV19 CASSIRDAYNEQFF TGTGCCAGTAGTATACGGGATGCCTACAATGAGCAGTTCTTC
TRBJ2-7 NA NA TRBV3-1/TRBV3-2 CASSQEGDGSSYEQYF TGTGCCAGCAGCCAAGAGGGGGACGGGAGCTCCTACGAGCAGTACTTC
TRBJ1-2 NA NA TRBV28 CASSSVVYGYTF TGTGCCAGCAGTTCTGTAGTCTATGGCTACACCTTC
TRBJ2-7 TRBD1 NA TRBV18 CASSQQGAEQYF TGTGCCAGCTCACAACAGGGGGCCGAGCAGTACTTC
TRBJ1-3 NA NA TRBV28 CASRRVGGSGNTIYF TGTGCCAGCCGTAGGGTAGGGGGATCTGGAAACACCATATATTTT
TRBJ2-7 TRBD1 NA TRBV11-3 CASSPQGQGAYEQYF TGTGCCAGCAGCCCCCAAGGACAGGGGGCTTACGAGCAGTACTTC
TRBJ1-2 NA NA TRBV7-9 CASSSRTDYGYTF TGTGCCAGCAGCTCGAGGACAGACTATGGCTACACCTTC
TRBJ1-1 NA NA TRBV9 CASEGDIMNTEAFF TGTGCCAGTGAGGGGGACATTATGAACACTGAAGCTTTCTTT
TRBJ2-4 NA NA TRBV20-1 CSASEGGAKNIQYF TGCAGTGCTAGTGAGGGGGGGGCCAAAAACATTCAGTACTTC
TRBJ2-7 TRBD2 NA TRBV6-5 CASVASGNVGEQYF TGTGCCAGCGTCGCGAGCGGGAATGTTGGCGAGCAGTACTTC
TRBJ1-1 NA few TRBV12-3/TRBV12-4 CASSVQRDLEAFF TGTGCCAGCAGTGTTCAGCGGGATCTAGAAGCTTTCTTT
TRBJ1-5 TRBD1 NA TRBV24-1 CATQGQGTQPQHF TGTGCCACCCAAGGACAGGGCACTCAGCCCCAGCATTTT
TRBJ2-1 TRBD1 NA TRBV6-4 CASSGQGAINEQFF TGTGCCAGCAGTGGGCAGGGGGCGATTAATGAGCAGTTCTTC
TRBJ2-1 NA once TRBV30 CAWSLVYNEQFF TGTGCCTGGAGTCTAGTCTACAATGAGCAGTTCTTC
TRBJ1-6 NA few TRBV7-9 CASSVLQGNSPLHF TGTGCCAGCAGCGTCCTTCAGGGAAATTCACCCCTCCACTTT
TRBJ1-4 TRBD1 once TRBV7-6 CASSYTGAFNEKLFF TGTGCCAGCAGCTACACAGGGGCGTTCAATGAAAAACTGTTTTTT
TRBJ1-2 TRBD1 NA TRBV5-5 CASSGGGHYGYTF TGTGCCAGCAGCGGAGGGGGCCACTATGGCTACACCTTC
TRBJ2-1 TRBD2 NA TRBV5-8 CASSPGLFSYNEQFF TGTGCCAGCAGCCCGGGACTATTCTCCTACAATGAGCAGTTCTTC
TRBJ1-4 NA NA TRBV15 CATSRDPWKQGPNEKLFF TGTGCCACCAGCAGAGATCCATGGAAGCAGGGGCCTAATGAAAAACTGTTTTTT
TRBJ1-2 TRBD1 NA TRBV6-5 CASRDRVDGGYTF TGTGCCAGCAGGGACAGGGTCGATGGTGGCTACACCTTC
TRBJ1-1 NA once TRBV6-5 CASSYSITDSTEAFF TGTGCCAGCAGTTACTCGATCACCGACTCCACTGAAGCTTTCTTT
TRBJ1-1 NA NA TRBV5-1 CASRSGGSLNTEAFF TGCGCCAGCAGATCGGGAGGCAGTCTGAACACTGAAGCTTTCTTT
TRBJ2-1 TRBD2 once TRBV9 CASSVGASGRNEQFF TGTGCCAGCAGCGTTGGGGCTAGCGGGAGAAATGAGCAGTTCTTC
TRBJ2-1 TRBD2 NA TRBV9 CASSTSGSSYNEQFF TGTGCCAGCAGCACCAGCGGGAGCTCCTACAATGAGCAGTTCTTC
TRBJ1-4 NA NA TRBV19 CASSRQGIQYATNEKLFF TGTGCCAGTAGTCGCCAGGGGATTCAGTATGCCACTAATGAAAAACTGTTTTTT
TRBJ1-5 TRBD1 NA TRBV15 CATSRDLAGGQPQHF TGTGCCACCAGCAGAGATCTGGCAGGGGGTCAGCCCCAGCATTTT
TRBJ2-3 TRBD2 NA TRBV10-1 CASGDYTAGGTDTQYF TGCGCCAGCGGGGATTACACGGCGGGGGGCACAGATACGCAGTATTTT
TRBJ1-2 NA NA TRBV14 CASSQGGGGVYGYTF TGTGCCAGCAGCCAAGGCGGGGGCGGGGTATATGGCTACACCTTC
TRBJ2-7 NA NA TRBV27 CASSPYRDEQYF TGTGCCAGCAGCCCCTACAGGGACGAGCAGTACTTC